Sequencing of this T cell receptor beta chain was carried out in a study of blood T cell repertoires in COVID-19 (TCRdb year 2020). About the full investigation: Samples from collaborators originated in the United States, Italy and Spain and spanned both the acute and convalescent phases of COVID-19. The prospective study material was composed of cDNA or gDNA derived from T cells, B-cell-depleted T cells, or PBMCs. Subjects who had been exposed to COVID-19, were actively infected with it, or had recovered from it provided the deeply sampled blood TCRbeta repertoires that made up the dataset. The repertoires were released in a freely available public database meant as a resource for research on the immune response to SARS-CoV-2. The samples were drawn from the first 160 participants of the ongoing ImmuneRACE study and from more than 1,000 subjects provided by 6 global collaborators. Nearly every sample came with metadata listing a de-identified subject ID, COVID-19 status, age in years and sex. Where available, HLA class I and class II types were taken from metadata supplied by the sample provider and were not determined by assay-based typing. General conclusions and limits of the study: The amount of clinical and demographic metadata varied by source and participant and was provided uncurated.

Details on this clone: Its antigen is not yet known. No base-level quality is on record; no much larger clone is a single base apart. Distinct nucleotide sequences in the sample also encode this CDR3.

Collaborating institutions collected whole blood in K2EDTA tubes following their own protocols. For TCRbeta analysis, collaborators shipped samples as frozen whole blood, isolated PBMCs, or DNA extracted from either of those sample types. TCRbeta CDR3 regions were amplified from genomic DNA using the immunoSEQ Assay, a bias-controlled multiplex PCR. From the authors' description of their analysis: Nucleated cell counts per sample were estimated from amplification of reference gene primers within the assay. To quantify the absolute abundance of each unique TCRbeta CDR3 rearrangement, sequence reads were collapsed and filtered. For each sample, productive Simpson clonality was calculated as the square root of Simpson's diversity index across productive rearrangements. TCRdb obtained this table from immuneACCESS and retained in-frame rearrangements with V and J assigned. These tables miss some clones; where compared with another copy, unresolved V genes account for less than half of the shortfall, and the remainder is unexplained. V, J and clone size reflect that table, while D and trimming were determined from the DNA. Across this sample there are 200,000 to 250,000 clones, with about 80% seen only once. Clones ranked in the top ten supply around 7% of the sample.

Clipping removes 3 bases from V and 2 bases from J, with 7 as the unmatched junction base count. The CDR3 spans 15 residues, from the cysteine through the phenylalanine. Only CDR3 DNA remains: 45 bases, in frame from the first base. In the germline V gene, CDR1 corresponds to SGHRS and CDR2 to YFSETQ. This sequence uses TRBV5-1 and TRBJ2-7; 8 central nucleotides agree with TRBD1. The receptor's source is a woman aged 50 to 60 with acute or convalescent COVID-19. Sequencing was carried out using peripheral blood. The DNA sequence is TGCGCCAGCAGCTCCTCCGGGACAGGTCCCTACGAGCAGTACTTC. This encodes CASSSSGTGPYEQYF.